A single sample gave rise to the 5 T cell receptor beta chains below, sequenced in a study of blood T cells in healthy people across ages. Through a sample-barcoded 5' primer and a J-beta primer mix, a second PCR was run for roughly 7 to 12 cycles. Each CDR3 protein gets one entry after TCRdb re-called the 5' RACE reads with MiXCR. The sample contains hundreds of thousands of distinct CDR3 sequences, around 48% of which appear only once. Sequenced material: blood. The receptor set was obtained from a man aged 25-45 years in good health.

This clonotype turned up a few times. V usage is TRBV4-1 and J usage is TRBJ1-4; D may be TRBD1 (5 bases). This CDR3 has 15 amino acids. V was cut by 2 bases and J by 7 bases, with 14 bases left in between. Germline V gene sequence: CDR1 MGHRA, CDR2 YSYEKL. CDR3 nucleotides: TGCGCCAGCAGCCAAACGCCAGGGAAAAGTGAAAAACTGTTTTTT. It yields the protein CASSQTPGKSEKLFF.

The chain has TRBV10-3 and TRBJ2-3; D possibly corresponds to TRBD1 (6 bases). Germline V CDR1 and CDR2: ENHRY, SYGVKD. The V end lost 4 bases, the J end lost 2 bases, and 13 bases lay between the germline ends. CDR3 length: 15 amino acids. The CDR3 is CAISAEGVLTDTQYF. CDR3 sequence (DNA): TGTGCCATCAGTGCCGAGGGGGTTCTCACAGATACGCAGTATTTT.

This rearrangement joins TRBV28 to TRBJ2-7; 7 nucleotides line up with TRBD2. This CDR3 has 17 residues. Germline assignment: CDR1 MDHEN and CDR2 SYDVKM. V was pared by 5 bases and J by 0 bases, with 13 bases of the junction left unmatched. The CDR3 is CASSLPLGSGDSYEQYF. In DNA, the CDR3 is TGTGCCAGCAGTCTTCCCCTTGGGAGCGGGGACTCCTACGAGCAGTACTTC.

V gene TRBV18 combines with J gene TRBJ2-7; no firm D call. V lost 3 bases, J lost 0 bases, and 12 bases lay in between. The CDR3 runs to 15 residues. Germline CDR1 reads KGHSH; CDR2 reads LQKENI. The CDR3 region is CASSPRLSLSYEQYF. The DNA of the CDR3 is TGTGCCAGCTCACCCCGACTGTCCCTCTCCTACGAGCAGTACTTC.

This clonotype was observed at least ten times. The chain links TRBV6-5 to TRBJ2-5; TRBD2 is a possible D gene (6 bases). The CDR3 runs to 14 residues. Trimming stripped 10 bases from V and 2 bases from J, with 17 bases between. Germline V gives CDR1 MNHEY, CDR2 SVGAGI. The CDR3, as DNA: TGTGCCACCGGGCAGGGAGCGGGTCAAGAGACCCAGTACTTC. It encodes CATGQGAGQETQYF.